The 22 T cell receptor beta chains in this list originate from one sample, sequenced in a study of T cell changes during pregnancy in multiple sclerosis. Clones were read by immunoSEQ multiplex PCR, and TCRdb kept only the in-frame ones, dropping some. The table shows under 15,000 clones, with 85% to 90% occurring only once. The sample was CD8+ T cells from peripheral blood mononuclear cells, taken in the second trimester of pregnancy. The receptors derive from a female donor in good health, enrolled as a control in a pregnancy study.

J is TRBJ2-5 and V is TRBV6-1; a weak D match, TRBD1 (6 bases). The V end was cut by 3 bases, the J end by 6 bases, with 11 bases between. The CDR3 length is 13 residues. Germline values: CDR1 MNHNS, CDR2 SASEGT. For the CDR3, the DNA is TGTGCCAGCAGTGACTTAGGGGGACAGACCCAGTACTTC. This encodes CASSDLGGQTQYF.

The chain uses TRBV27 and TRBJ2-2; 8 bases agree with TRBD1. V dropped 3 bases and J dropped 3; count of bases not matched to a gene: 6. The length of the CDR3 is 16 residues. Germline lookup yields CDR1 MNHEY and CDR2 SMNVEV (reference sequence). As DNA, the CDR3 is TGTGCCAGCAGTTTCTCAGGGGGCGCCGACACCGGGGAGCTGTTTTTT. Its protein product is CASSFSGGADTGELFF.

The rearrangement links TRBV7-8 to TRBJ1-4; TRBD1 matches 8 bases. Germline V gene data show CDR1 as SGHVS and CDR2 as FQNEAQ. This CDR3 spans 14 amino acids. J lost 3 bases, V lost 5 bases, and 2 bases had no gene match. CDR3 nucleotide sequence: TGTGCCAGCAGCCCGGACAGGGCTAATGAAAAACTGTTTTTT. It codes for CASSPDRANEKLFF.

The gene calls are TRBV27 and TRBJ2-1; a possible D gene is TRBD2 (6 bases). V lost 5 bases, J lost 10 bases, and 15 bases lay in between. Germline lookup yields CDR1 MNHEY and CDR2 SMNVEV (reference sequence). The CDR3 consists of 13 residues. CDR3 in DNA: TGTGCCAGCAGTCCAAACCAGGGACTCGAGCAGTTCTTC. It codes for CASSPNQGLEQFF.

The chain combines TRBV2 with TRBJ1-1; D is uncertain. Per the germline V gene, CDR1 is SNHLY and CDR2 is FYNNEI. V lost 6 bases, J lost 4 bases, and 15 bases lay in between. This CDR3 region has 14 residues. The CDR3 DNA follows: TGTGCCAGCAGCGCGGGCCTAGCGGGCACTGAAGCTTTCTTT. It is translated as CASSAGLAGTEAFF.

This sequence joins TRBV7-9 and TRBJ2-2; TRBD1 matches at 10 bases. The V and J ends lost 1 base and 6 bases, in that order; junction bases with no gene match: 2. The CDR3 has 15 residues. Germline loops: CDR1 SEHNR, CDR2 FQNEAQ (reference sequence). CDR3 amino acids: CASSLGQGAAGELFF. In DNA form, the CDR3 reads TGTGCCAGCAGCTTAGGACAGGGGGCCGCCGGGGAGCTGTTTTTT.

The CDR3: CASSRGGGTYEQYF. CDR3 nucleotides: TGTGCCAGCAGTCGGGGAGGGGGGACATACGAGCAGTACTTC. The rearrangement links TRBV27 to TRBJ2-7, with D perhaps matching TRBD2 (7 bases). Germline V CDR1 and CDR2: MNHEY, SMNVEV (reference sequence). CDR3 length equals 14 residues. The V and J ends lost 5 bases and 4 bases respectively, with 15 bases between them.

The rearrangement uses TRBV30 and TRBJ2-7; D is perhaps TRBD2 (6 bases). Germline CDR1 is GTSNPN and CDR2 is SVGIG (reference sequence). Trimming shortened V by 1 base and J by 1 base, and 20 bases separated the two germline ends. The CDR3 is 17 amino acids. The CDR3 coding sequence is TGTGCCTGGAGTGATACGGCCCGGCTAGCGTTGTCCTACGAGCAGTACTTC. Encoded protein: CAWSDTARLALSYEQYF.

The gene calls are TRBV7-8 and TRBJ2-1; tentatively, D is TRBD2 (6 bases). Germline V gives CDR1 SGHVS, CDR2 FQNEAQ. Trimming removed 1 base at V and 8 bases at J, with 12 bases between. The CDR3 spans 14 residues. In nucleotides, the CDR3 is TGTGCCAGCAGCTTAGTAGCGGTGGTGCATGAGCAGTTCTTC. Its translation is CASSLVAVVHEQFF.

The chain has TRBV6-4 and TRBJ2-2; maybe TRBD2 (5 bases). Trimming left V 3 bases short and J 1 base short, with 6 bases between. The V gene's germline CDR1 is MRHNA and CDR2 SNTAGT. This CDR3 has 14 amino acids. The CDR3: CASSESGNTGELFF. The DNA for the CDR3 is TGTGCCAGCAGTGAAAGCGGGAACACCGGGGAGCTGTTTTTT.

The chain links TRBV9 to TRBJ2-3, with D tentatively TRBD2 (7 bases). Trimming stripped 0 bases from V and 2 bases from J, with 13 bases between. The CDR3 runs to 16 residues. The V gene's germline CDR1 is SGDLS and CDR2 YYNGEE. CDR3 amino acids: CASSVEAGAVTDTQYF. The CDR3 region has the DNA TGTGCCAGCAGCGTAGAGGCGGGGGCCGTCACAGATACGCAGTATTTT.

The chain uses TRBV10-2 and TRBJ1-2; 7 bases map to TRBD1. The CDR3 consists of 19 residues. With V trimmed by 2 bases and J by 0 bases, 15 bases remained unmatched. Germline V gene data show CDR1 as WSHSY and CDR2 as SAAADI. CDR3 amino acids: CASSERGQLLPRANYGYTF. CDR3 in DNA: TGCGCCAGCAGTGAGAGGGGACAGCTTCTACCCCGGGCTAACTATGGCTACACCTTC.

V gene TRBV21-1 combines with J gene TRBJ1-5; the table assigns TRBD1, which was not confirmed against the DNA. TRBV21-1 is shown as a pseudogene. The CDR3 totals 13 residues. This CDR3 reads CASRGGGHQPQHF. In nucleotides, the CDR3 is TGTGCCAGCAGAGGAGGGGGCCATCAGCCCCAGCATTTT.

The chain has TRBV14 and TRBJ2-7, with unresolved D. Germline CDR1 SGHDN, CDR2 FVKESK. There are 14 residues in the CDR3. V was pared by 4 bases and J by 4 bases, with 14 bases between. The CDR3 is CASSRSGEGYEQYF. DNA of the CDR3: TGTGCCAGCAGCCGATCAGGTGAAGGTTACGAGCAGTACTTC.

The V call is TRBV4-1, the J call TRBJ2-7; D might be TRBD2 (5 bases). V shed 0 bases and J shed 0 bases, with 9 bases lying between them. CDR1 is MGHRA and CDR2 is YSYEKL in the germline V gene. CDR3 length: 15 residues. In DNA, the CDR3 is TGCGCCAGCAGCCAAGATGGGAGATCCTCCTACGAGCAGTACTTC. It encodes CASSQDGRSSYEQYF.

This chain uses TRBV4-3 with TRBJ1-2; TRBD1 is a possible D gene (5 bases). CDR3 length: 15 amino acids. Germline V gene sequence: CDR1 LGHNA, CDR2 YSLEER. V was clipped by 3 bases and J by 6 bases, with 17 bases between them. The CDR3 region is CASSHRPPGTDGYTF. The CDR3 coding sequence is TGCGCCAGCAGCCACCGACCCCCGGGGACTGATGGCTACACCTTC.

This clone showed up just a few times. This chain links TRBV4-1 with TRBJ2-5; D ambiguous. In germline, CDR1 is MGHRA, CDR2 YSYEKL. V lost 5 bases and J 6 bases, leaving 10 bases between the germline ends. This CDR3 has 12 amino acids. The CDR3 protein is CASSDASKTQYF. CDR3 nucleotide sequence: TGCGCCAGCAGCGATGCGTCGAAGACCCAGTACTTC.

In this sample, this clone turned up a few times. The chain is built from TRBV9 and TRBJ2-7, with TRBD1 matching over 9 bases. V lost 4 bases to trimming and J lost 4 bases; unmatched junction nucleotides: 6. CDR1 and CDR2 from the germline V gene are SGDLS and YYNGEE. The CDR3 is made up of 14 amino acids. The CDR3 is CASSPRQGGYEQYF. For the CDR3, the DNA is TGTGCCAGCAGCCCCAGACAGGGGGGGTACGAGCAGTACTTC.

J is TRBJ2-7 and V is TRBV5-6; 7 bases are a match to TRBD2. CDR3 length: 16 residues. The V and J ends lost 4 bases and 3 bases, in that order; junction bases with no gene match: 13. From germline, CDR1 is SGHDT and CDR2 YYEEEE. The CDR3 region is CASSGTIGLGSYEQYF. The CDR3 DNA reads TGTGCCAGCAGCGGGACCATTGGACTAGGGAGCTACGAGCAGTACTTC.

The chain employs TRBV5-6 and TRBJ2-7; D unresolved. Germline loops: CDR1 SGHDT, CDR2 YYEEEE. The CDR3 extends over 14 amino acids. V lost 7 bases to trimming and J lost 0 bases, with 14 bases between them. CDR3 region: CASQPGPDSYEQYF. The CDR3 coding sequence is TGTGCCAGCCAGCCGGGTCCCGACTCCTACGAGCAGTACTTC.

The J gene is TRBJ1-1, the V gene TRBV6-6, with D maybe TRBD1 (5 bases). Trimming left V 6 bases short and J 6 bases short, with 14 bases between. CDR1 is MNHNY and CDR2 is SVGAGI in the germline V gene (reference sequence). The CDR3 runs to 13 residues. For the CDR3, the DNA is TGTGCCAGCAGCCTAGGGGTAAGGTCTGAAGCTTTCTTT. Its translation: CASSLGVRSEAFF.

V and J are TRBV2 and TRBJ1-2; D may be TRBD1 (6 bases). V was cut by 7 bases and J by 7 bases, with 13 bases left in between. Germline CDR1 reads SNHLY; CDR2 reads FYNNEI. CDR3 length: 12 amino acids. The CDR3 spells CASTHRGGGYTF. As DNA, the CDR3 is TGTGCCAGCACTCATAGGGGGGGTGGCTACACCTTC.